The sequence of this TCR beta chain was determined in a study of OX40 agonist ivuxolimab in advanced cancers. Study summary: Dose-escalation patients suffered from hepatocellular carcinoma, melanoma, renal cell or head and neck cancer.

The CDR3 loop spans 15 amino acids. Unmatched junction bases numbered 7, after V lost 0 bases and J lost 8 bases. Germline CDR1 SGHTA, CDR2 FQGTGA. The table came from immunoSEQ multiplex PCR; TCRdb's copy has only in-frame clones and leaves some out. The repertoire holds some 70,000 clones, with roughly nine tenths as singletons. The source was CD4+ or CD8+ T cells sorted from blood, collected in a trial of the OX40 agonist ivuxolimab. This TCR derives from an adult with an advanced solid tumor such as melanoma, head and neck, liver or kidney cancer. The chain is built from TRBV7-3 and TRBJ1-2; 9 positions match TRBD1. In DNA, the CDR3 is TGTGCCAGCAGCTTAACGGGACAGGGCACCAAAGGCTACACCTTC. Translating it yields CASSLTGQGTKGYTF.